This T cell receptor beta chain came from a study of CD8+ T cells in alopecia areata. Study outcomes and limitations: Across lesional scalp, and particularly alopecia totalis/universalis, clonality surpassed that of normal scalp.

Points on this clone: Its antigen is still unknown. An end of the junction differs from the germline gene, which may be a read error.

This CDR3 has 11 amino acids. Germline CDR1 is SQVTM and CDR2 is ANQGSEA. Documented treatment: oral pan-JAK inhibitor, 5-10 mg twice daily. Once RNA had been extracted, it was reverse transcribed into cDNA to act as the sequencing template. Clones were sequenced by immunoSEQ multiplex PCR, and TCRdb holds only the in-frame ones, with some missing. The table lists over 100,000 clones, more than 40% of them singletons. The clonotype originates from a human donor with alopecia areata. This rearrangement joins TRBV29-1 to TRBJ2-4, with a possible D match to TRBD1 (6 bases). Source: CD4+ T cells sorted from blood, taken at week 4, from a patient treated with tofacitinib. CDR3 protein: CSVESGQMRDF. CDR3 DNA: TGCAGCGTTGAGTCCGGACAGATGCGGGACTTC.